Listed below are T cell receptor beta chains from one sample, sequenced in a study of control samples from healthy donors and cancer patients. Only in-frame clones appear in the TCRdb table, and some are missing; sequencing was by immunoSEQ multiplex PCR. The data show around 68,000 clones, 75% to 90% seen once. The sequencing input was blood. All receptors derive from a man aged 45 to 65 in good health. Each CDR3 is given with its conserved first and last residue. Each record gives: D gene, V gene, J gene, clone size, CDR3 protein, CDR3 DNA. D genes are given only for firm matches. Rows may omit the clone size; those that give it use once, few, many or a size class.

D: .; V: TRBV19; J: TRBJ2-1; size: .; CDR3: CASTALGAEQFF; DNA: TGTGCCAGTACTGCACTAGGGGCAGAGCAGTTCTTC
D: .; V: TRBV7-8; J: TRBJ2-1; size: .; CDR3: CASTRTESSYNEQFF; DNA: TGTGCCAGCACTCGGACGGAAAGCTCCTACAATGAGCAGTTCTTC
D: .; V: TRBV28; J: TRBJ2-3; size: .; CDR3: CASSSMGASVTSTDTQYF; DNA: TGTGCCAGCAGTTCCATGGGGGCGTCTGTCACTAGCACAGATACGCAGTATTTT
D: TRBD2; V: TRBV5-1; J: TRBJ2-7; size: .; CDR3: CASSFSSGATYEQYF; DNA: TGCGCCAGCAGCTTCTCTAGCGGGGCCACCTACGAGCAGTACTTC
D: TRBD1; V: TRBV9; J: TRBJ1-5; size: .; CDR3: CASSVGGDRGRPQHF; DNA: TGTGCCAGCAGCGTAGGTGGGGACAGGGGTCGACCCCAGCATTTT
D: .; V: TRBV29-1; J: TRBJ2-7; size: .; CDR3: CSVSDVEGIGVPYEQYF; DNA: TGCAGCGTTTCCGATGTGGAGGGCATCGGGGTGCCCTACGAGCAGTACTTC
D: .; V: TRBV5-8; J: TRBJ2-1; size: .; CDR3: CASSFGGGYNEQFF; DNA: TGTGCCAGCAGCTTCGGCGGCGGCTACAATGAGCAGTTCTTC
D: .; V: TRBV28; J: TRBJ2-2; size: .; CDR3: CASSPSGRGYPNTGELFF; DNA: TGTGCCAGCAGTCCGTCGGGTAGGGGCTATCCGAACACCGGGGAGCTGTTTTTT
D: .; V: TRBV5-1; J: TRBJ1-1; size: .; CDR3: CASSPDGWGTEAFF; DNA: TGCGCCAGCAGCCCTGATGGATGGGGCACTGAAGCTTTCTTT
D: .; V: TRBV19; J: TRBJ1-1; size: .; CDR3: CASPKKRMNTEAFF; DNA: TGTGCCAGCCCCAAGAAAAGAATGAACACTGAAGCTTTCTTT
D: TRBD2; V: TRBV7-2; J: TRBJ2-7; size: .; CDR3: CASSLTAGGQYF; DNA: TGTGCCAGCAGCCTTACAGCGGGAGGGCAGTACTTC
D: .; V: TRBV18; J: TRBJ2-1; size: .; CDR3: CASSLYNEQFF; DNA: TGTGCCAGCTCACTTTACAATGAGCAGTTCTTC
D: .; V: TRBV10-3; J: TRBJ2-7; size: once; CDR3: CAISPEVTYEQYF; DNA: TGTGCCATCAGTCCAGAGGTCACCTACGAGCAGTACTTC
D: .; V: TRBV14; J: TRBJ2-7; size: .; CDR3: CASSQVWGSTYEQYF; DNA: TGTGCCAGCAGCCAAGTATGGGGCTCAACCTACGAGCAGTACTTC
D: TRBD2; V: TRBV11-3; J: TRBJ2-3; size: .; CDR3: CASSISGSSTDTQYF; DNA: TGTGCCAGCAGCATTAGCGGGAGTAGCACAGATACGCAGTATTTT
D: .; V: TRBV14; J: TRBJ2-5; size: .; CDR3: CASSQVSGAETQYF; DNA: TGTGCCAGCAGCCAAGTCTCAGGGGCAGAGACCCAGTACTTC
D: TRBD1; V: TRBV5-8; J: TRBJ1-1; size: .; CDR3: CASSLGTGTNTEAFF; DNA: TGTGCCAGCAGCCTCGGGACAGGGACGAACACTGAAGCTTTCTTT
D: .; V: TRBV18; J: TRBJ1-2; size: .; CDR3: CASSPPGGNGYTF; DNA: TGTGCCAGCTCACCACCGGGGGGGAATGGCTACACCTTC
D: .; V: TRBV19; J: TRBJ2-6; size: .; CDR3: CASSIPRSPSGANVLTF; DNA: TGTGCCAGTAGTATCCCCCGGAGCCCCTCTGGGGCCAACGTCCTGACTTTC
D: .; V: TRBV6-6; J: TRBJ1-2; size: .; CDR3: CASSQDNTATNYGYTF; DNA: TGTGCCAGCAGTCAGGACAACACCGCCACTAACTATGGCTACACCTTC
D: .; V: TRBV30; J: TRBJ2-1; size: .; CDR3: CAWSVGRDEQFF; DNA: TGTGCCTGGAGTGTTGGGAGAGATGAGCAGTTCTTC
D: .; V: TRBV7-9; J: TRBJ1-3; size: .; CDR3: CASSLALGSGNTIYF; DNA: TGTGCCAGCAGCTTAGCCCTAGGCTCTGGAAACACCATATATTTT
D: TRBD1; V: TRBV28; J: TRBJ1-1; size: .; CDR3: CASSPRTGRGTEAFF; DNA: TGTGCCAGCAGTCCTAGGACAGGGAGAGGCACTGAAGCTTTCTTT
D: TRBD2; V: TRBV2; J: TRBJ2-7; size: .; CDR3: CASTRTSAAYEQYF; DNA: TGTGCCAGCACCCGGACTAGCGCAGCCTACGAGCAGTACTTC
D: TRBD2; V: TRBV9; J: TRBJ2-7; size: .; CDR3: CASSETSGRASRYF; DNA: TGTGCCAGCAGCGAGACTAGCGGGAGGGCCTCTAGGTACTTC
D: TRBD2; V: TRBV9; J: TRBJ2-7; size: .; CDR3: CASSARGGGRSYEQYF; DNA: TGTGCCAGCAGCGCCAGAGGTGGCGGGAGGAGTTACGAGCAGTACTTC
D: TRBD1; V: TRBV7-2; J: TRBJ2-7; size: .; CDR3: CASSSNRGSDEQYF; DNA: TGTGCCAGCAGCTCTAACAGGGGATCAGACGAGCAGTACTTC
D: .; V: TRBV28; J: TRBJ2-5; size: .; CDR3: CASSPGDKRETQYF; DNA: TGTGCCAGCAGTCCCGGGGACAAAAGAGAGACCCAGTACTTC
D: TRBD2; V: TRBV23-1; J: TRBJ2-3; size: .; CDR3: CASLPGQESGRAFGDTQYF; DNA: TGCGCCAGCCTGCCGGGGCAGGAGAGCGGGAGGGCCTTTGGAGATACGCAGTATTTT
D: .; V: TRBV15; J: TRBJ2-7; size: .; CDR3: CATSSQRVGEQYF; DNA: TGTGCCACCAGCAGTCAGCGGGTCGGGGAGCAGTACTTC
D: .; V: TRBV29-1; J: TRBJ1-1; size: .; CDR3: CSVDSGTSNTEAFF; DNA: TGCAGCGTTGACTCGGGGACATCGAACACTGAAGCTTTCTTT
D: .; V: TRBV29-1; J: TRBJ1-5; size: .; CDR3: CSAGQGSNQPQHF; DNA: TGCAGCGCTGGTCAGGGAAGCAATCAGCCCCAGCATTTT
D: .; V: TRBV24-1; J: TRBJ2-1; size: .; CDR3: CATSDFGRGTSYNEQFF; DNA: TGTGCCACCAGTGATTTCGGGCGGGGAACCTCCTACAATGAGCAGTTCTTC
D: .; V: TRBV7-2; J: TRBJ1-4; size: once; CDR3: CASSLHGGPTNEKLFF; DNA: TGTGCCAGCAGCTTGCACGGGGGACCAACTAATGAAAAACTGTTTTTT
D: .; V: TRBV28; J: TRBJ1-1; size: .; CDR3: CASTPPGRRNLNTEAFF; DNA: TGTGCCAGCACCCCGCCTGGACGGCGGAACCTGAACACTGAAGCTTTCTTT
D: .; V: TRBV28; J: TRBJ2-5; size: once; CDR3: CASSGPTGGKETQYF; DNA: TGTGCCAGCAGTGGCCCGACAGGTGGGAAGGAGACCCAGTACTTC
D: TRBD1; V: TRBV24-1; J: TRBJ2-2; size: once; CDR3: CATSEPGTVNTGELFF; DNA: TGTGCCACCAGTGAACCCGGGACAGTGAACACCGGGGAGCTGTTTTTT
D: TRBD2; V: TRBV24-1; J: TRBJ2-3; size: few; CDR3: CATSDHRLAVSTDTQYF; DNA: TGTGCCACCAGTGATCATCGACTAGCAGTCAGCACAGATACGCAGTATTTT
D: .; V: TRBV9; J: TRBJ2-1; size: .; CDR3: CASSVVTGYSYNEQFF; DNA: TGTGCCAGCAGCGTCGTCACAGGGTACTCCTACAATGAGCAGTTCTTC
D: TRBD2; V: TRBV9; J: TRBJ2-3; size: .; CDR3: CASASPREESTDTQYF; DNA: TGTGCCAGCGCTTCCCCCCGGGAGGAATCCACAGATACGCAGTATTTT
D: .; V: TRBV18; J: TRBJ2-1; size: .; CDR3: CASSAGSQSSYNEQFF; DNA: TGTGCCAGCTCGGCTGGAAGCCAGAGCTCCTACAATGAGCAGTTCTTC
D: .; V: TRBV7-2; J: TRBJ2-7; size: once; CDR3: CASSASDSSYEQYF; DNA: TGTGCCAGCAGCGCTAGCGACAGCTCCTACGAGCAGTACTTC
D: TRBD2; V: TRBV9; J: TRBJ2-7; size: .; CDR3: CASSPGVAGPFEQYF; DNA: TGTGCCAGCAGCCCTGGGGTAGCGGGCCCCTTCGAGCAGTACTTC
D: .; V: TRBV9; J: TRBJ2-7; size: .; CDR3: CASSGPGYEQYF; DNA: TGTGCCAGCAGCGGGCCAGGATACGAGCAGTACTTC
D: TRBD2; V: TRBV11-3; J: TRBJ2-5; size: .; CDR3: CASSLVAGGGETQYF; DNA: TGTGCCAGCAGCTTAGTCGCGGGAGGGGGAGAGACCCAGTACTTC
D: .; V: TRBV4-1; J: TRBJ2-3; size: .; CDR3: CATAQDLGADTQYF; DNA: TGCGCCACCGCTCAGGATCTCGGGGCAGATACGCAGTATTTT
D: .; V: TRBV4-2; J: TRBJ2-2; size: .; CDR3: CASSQDLKEGGGELFF; DNA: TGTGCCAGCAGCCAAGATCTTAAGGAGGGCGGCGGGGAGCTGTTTTTT
D: .; V: TRBV2; J: TRBJ2-7; size: .; CDR3: CASSELGTLLYEQYF; DNA: TGTGCCAGCAGTGAATTGGGGACACTGCTCTACGAGCAGTACTTC
D: .; V: TRBV9; J: TRBJ1-2; size: .; CDR3: CASSVRNYGYTF; DNA: TGTGCCAGCAGCGTCCGTAACTATGGCTACACCTTC
D: .; V: TRBV6-6; J: TRBJ1-1; size: .; CDR3: CASSYRTLEKGTEAFF; DNA: TGTGCCAGCAGTTACAGAACCCTAGAGAAGGGCACTGAAGCTTTCTTT
D: .; V: TRBV24-1; J: TRBJ1-1; size: .; CDR3: CATSDPGGEAFF; DNA: TGTGCCACCAGTGATCCGGGAGGTGAAGCTTTCTTT